The subject of this entry is one TCR beta chain. The antigen remains unidentified. The sample belongs to a study of cytomegalovirus exposure and HLA in healthy donors. The wider study: Among the 398 genotyped donors, approximately 80% were placed in the Caucasian-associated ancestry cluster. Notes on the study in general: With DRB1 most and HLA-C fewest, TCR association rates differed between HLA loci in a later analysis. In a later analysis, 15,000 to 20,000 TCR beta sequences were associated with HLA alleles at 0.05 false discovery rate.

This CDR3 has 16 residues. Looked up from germline, CDR1 is SGHRS and CDR2 is YFSETQ. V lost 4 bases and J lost 3; bases outside the gene matches: 10. At sampling all donors were nominally healthy, likely with unrecorded immune exposures. 60 Vbeta and 13 Jbeta primers were used in PCR. The repertoire was sequenced with immunoSEQ multiplex PCR; TCRdb's copy has only in-frame clones and lacks some. The table has around 170,000 clones, approximately 81% seen once; the top ten hold 0.38%. This sequence joins TRBV5-1 and TRBJ2-5, with 9 bases identical to TRBD1. Material for sequencing was PBMCs. The sequence derives from a boy aged 2 to 10 in good health and CMV-seronegative. DNA of the CDR3: TGCGCCAGCAGCCCTCGGGGACAGGGAGGCGAAGAGACCCAGTACTTC. Translated: CASSPRGQGGEETQYF.